One sample yielded the 29 T cell receptor beta chains listed below, sequenced in a study of blood T cells in healthy people across ages. Primers used in a second PCR of about 6 to 12 cycles were a sample-barcoded 5' primer and a J-beta primer mix. From the 5' RACE reads, TCRdb called clonotypes with MiXCR, one entry per CDR3 protein. The sample lists roughly 700,000 distinct CDR3 sequences; more than 20% were seen once. This sample also belongs to another study, concerning T cells of mothers and their children.

The source material was blood. These receptors originate from a boy younger than 18 in good health.

The sample holds a few counts of this clonotype. The chain carries TRBV5-5 and TRBJ1-2; D unresolved. V was clipped by 0 bases and J by 4 bases, with 10 bases between them. The CDR3 consists of 14 residues. CDR1 is SGHKS and CDR2 is YYEKEE in the germline V gene (reference sequence). The CDR3 reads CASSLGADPYGYTF. DNA for the CDR3: TGTGCCAGCAGCTTGGGGGCGGACCCCTATGGCTACACCTTC. Based on the CDR3 plus reference TRBV5-5 and TRBJ1-2, the full variable domain is DAGVTQSPTHLIKTRGQQVTLRCSPISGHKSVSWYQQVLGQGPQFIFQYYEKEERGRGNFPDRFSARQFPNYSSELNVNALLLGDSALYLCASSLGADPYGYTFGSGTRLTVV.

The rearrangement links TRBV4-2 to TRBJ2-1; 8 nucleotides match TRBD1. This CDR3 spans 16 amino acids. In germline, CDR1 is LGHNA, CDR2 YNFKEQ. V gave up 3 bases and J gave up 1 base; unmatched junction bases: 5. CDR3 nucleotide sequence: TGTGCCAGCAGCCAGTCGGACAGGGCGTCCTACAATGAGCAGTTCTTC. Protein: CASSQSDRASYNEQFF.

In regard to this clonotype: One end of the junction is discordant with germline, which a read error may explain. The J gene is TRBJ2-1, the V gene TRBV2, with D perhaps given as TRBD1 or TRBD2 (6 bases each). Germline CDR1 is SNHLY and CDR2 is FYNNEI. This CDR3 is built from 14 residues. The CDR3: CASSVPGAVMVQCF. The CDR3 DNA is TGTGCCAGCAGTGTTCCGGGGGCGGTTATGGTCCAGTGCTTC.

The rearrangement uses TRBV12-5 and TRBJ2-5; possibly TRBD2 for D (7 bases). The germline gives CDR1 LGHNT, CDR2 FRNRAP. The V end was cut by 1 base, the J end by 9 bases, with 15 bases between. This CDR3 comprises 14 residues. CDR3 in amino acids: CASGLGQGGEAQYF. DNA of the CDR3: TGTGCTAGTGGTTTGGGACAAGGGGGGGAGGCCCAGTACTTC.

This clonotype showed up just a few times. V and J are TRBV5-5 and TRBJ1-4; D is unresolved. V was cut by 1 base and J by 2 bases, with 12 bases left in between. Germline assignment: CDR1 SGHKS and CDR2 YYEKEE (reference sequence). This CDR3 region has 16 residues. CDR3: CASSLRLNPTNEKLFF. For the CDR3, the DNA is TGTGCCAGCAGCTTGAGGTTGAACCCGACTAATGAAAAACTGTTTTTT.

J is TRBJ1-2 and V is TRBV20-1, with D possibly being TRBD1 (6 bases). Germline values: CDR1 DFQATT, CDR2 SNEGSKA (reference sequence). This CDR3 is built from 12 residues. V lost 8 bases to trimming and J lost 6 bases, with 16 bases between them. The CDR3 region is CSSGTSLDGYTF. As DNA, the CDR3 is TGCAGTTCAGGGACAAGTCTCGATGGCTACACCTTC.

The chain carries TRBV5-1 and TRBJ1-2; D gene unclear. The CDR3 loop spans 13 amino acids. V dropped 6 bases and J dropped 8 bases, with 17 bases sitting between them. Germline CDR1 is SGHRS and CDR2 is YFSETQ. CDR3 sequence reads: CASIGRGARGYTF. DNA for the CDR3: TGCGCCAGCATCGGACGGGGTGCTCGGGGCTACACCTTC. Full variable domain (remainder filled in from reference TRBV5-1 and TRBJ1-2): KAGVTQTPRYLIKTRGQQVTLSCSPISGHRSVSWYQQTPGQGLQFLFEYFSETQRNKGNFPGRFSGRQFSNSRSEMNVSTLELGDSALYLCASIGRGARGYTFGSGTRLTVV.

This clonotype was counted only a few times. V is TRBV29-1 and J is TRBJ1-1, with D uncertain. The V end lost 0 bases, the J end lost 4 bases, and 6 bases lay between the germline ends. This CDR3 contains 12 residues. Germline CDR1 reads SQVTM; CDR2 reads ANQGSEA. The CDR3 loop reads CSVEDGSTEAFF. DNA of the CDR3: TGCAGCGTTGAAGATGGTAGCACTGAAGCTTTCTTT.

The chain combines TRBV28 with TRBJ1-2; 8 bases are a match to TRBD1. V was pared by 4 bases and J by 6 bases, with 7 bases of the junction left unmatched. Germline lookup yields CDR1 MDHEN and CDR2 SYDVKM. The CDR3 has 14 residues. The CDR3 loop is CASSSPDRVNGYTF. In nucleotides, the CDR3 is TGTGCCAGCAGTTCCCCGGACAGGGTAAATGGCTACACCTTC.

The chain is built from TRBV29-1 and TRBJ2-3, with TRBD2 identical over 7 bases. With V trimmed by 6 bases and J by 2 bases, 8 bases remained unmatched. CDR3 length: 14 amino acids. Germline V gives CDR1 SQVTM, CDR2 ANQGSEA. The CDR3 protein is CSVGPGLNTDTQYF. DNA of the CDR3: TGCAGCGTCGGTCCGGGACTAAACACAGATACGCAGTATTTT.

This clonotype was seen a handful of times. The rearrangement joins TRBV20-1 to TRBJ2-5; 8 positions match TRBD1. The CDR3 sequence is 12 residues long. V shed 8 bases, J shed 3 bases, and the junction held 5 bases outside the gene matches. CDR1 and CDR2 from the germline V gene are DFQATT and SNEGSKA (reference sequence). CDR3: CSTSTGEETQYF. As DNA, the CDR3 is TGCAGTACCTCGACAGGGGAAGAGACCCAGTACTTC.

This sequence joins TRBV7-9 and TRBJ1-6, with 10 bases identical to TRBD1. Unmatched junction bases numbered 3, after V lost 1 base and J lost 6 bases. CDR1 and CDR2 (germline): SEHNR, FQNEAQ (reference sequence). This CDR3 spans 16 amino acids. CDR3 in amino acids: CASSLGQGAGNSPLHF. The CDR3 nucleotides are TGTGCCAGCAGCTTAGGACAGGGGGCAGGTAATTCACCCCTCCACTTT. The entire variable domain, with the rest obtained from reference TRBV7-9 and TRBJ1-6, is as follows: DTGVSQNPRHKITKRGQNVTFRCDPISEHNRLYWYRQTLGQGPEFLTYFQNEAQLEKSRLLSDRFSAERPKGSFSTLEIQRTEQGDSAMYLCASSLGQGAGNSPLHFGNGTRLTVT.

This chain joins TRBV4-2 and TRBJ1-4; 7 bases are a match to TRBD1. Germline V gene sequence: CDR1 LGHNA, CDR2 YNFKEQ. This CDR3 has 15 amino acids. Germline trimming cut 0 bases from V and 6 bases from J; bases unmatched to any gene: 4. The CDR3, as DNA: TGTGCCAGCAGCCAAGAAAGGGACAGACATGAAAAACTGTTTTTT. This codes for CASSQERDRHEKLFF.

This clonotype was counted a few times. The chain combines TRBV24-1 with TRBJ1-2; 7 nucleotides align to TRBD1. Losses at the gene ends were 4 bases for V and 2 bases for J; bases not matched to a gene: 3. Germline assignment: CDR1 KGHDR and CDR2 SFDVKD. CDR3 size: 14 residues. CDR3 coding DNA: TGTGCCACCAGTGAGGACAGGCCCAACTATGGCTACACCTTC. Translation gives CATSEDRPNYGYTF.

This clonotype was observed a handful of times. The J gene is TRBJ1-2, the V gene TRBV7-2; 9 bases are a match to TRBD1. The CDR3 spans 14 residues. J lost 1 base, V lost 5 bases, and 2 bases had no gene match. Germline V gene sequence: CDR1 SGHTA, CDR2 FQGNSA. The DNA for the CDR3 is TGTGCCAGCAGCCGGGACAGGGATAACTATGGCTACACCTTC. Its translation: CASSRDRDNYGYTF.

The rearrangement uses TRBV25-1 and TRBJ2-5; weak D call: TRBD2 (5 bases). Judging by the DNA end, TRBJ2-1 fits better; the J call may be wrong. This CDR3 is built from 17 residues. Germline assignment: CDR1 MGHDK and CDR2 SYGVNS. The CDR3 loop is CASSEGVGMMISNEQFF. The CDR3 coding sequence is TGTGCCAGCAGTGAAGGCGTCGGGATGATGATAAGCAATGAGCAGTTCTTC.

This clonotype occurred once. This chain connects TRBV20-1 to TRBJ2-5; unclear D gene. The CDR3 covers 11 residues. Germline values: CDR1 DFQATT, CDR2 SNEGSKA (reference sequence). V was clipped by 3 bases and J by 2 bases, with 4 bases between them. The CDR3 here is CSASEQETQYF. CDR3 bases: TGCAGTGCTAGCGAACAAGAGACCCAGTACTTC.

V gene TRBV6-5 combines with J gene TRBJ2-3; no firm D call. CDR3 length equals 14 residues. The V gene lost 0 bases and the J gene lost 2 bases, with 6 bases spanning the gap. CDR1 is MNHEY, CDR2 SVGAGI, per germline. CDR3 amino acids: CASSYSHSTDTQYF. In nucleotides, the CDR3 is TGTGCCAGCAGTTACTCCCACTCCACAGATACGCAGTATTTT.

The chain uses TRBV7-2 and TRBJ2-7, with D perhaps being TRBD1 or TRBD2 (5 bases each). The CDR3 loop spans 15 amino acids. The germline V and J ends were trimmed by 4 bases and 0 bases, with 13 bases remaining between them. Looked up from germline, CDR1 is SGHTA and CDR2 is FQGNSA. The CDR3 loop reads CASSYYLGDSYEQYF. The CDR3 DNA reads as TGTGCCAGCAGCTACTATCTGGGGGACTCCTACGAGCAGTACTTC.

This clonotype was detected a few times. The gene calls are TRBV12-3 or TRBV12-4 and TRBJ2-3, with TRBD1 matching over 7 bases. This CDR3 has 13 amino acids. The junction had 2 bases not matched to a gene; V was cut back by 8 bases and J by 0 bases. The DNA for the CDR3 is TGTGCCAGCGACAGGGCTAGCACAGATACGCAGTATTTT. As protein: CASDRASTDTQYF.

This chain joins TRBV7-9 and TRBJ1-1; D unresolved. CDR1 SEHNR and CDR2 FQNEAQ come from the germline V gene (reference sequence). Trimming cost V 5 bases and J 7 bases, with 11 bases left between them. The CDR3 consists of 12 residues. This chain's CDR3 is CASSRTQHEAFF. In DNA, the CDR3 is TGTGCCAGCAGCCGCACACAGCATGAAGCTTTCTTT.

The V and J genes are TRBV6-6 and TRBJ1-1, with D perhaps matching TRBD1 (6 bases). Germline CDR1 MNHNY, CDR2 SVGAGI (reference sequence). The CDR3 runs to 15 residues. Trimming removed 3 bases from V and 5 bases from J, with 16 bases in between. The CDR3 bases are TGTGCCAGCAGTTATTACGGGGGGGGCGAGACTGAAGCTTTCTTT. Residues: CASSYYGGGETEAFF.

The chain has TRBV29-1 and TRBJ2-1, with D possibly matching TRBD2 (5 bases). The germline gives CDR1 SQVTM, CDR2 ANQGSEA. The CDR3 spans 12 residues. The V and J ends lost 5 bases and 7 bases respectively, with 12 bases between them. For the CDR3, the DNA is TGCAGCGTTCGGGGTCCTCCTAATGAGCAGTTCTTC. This codes for CSVRGPPNEQFF.

V and J are TRBV12-3 or TRBV12-4 and TRBJ2-1; weak D call: TRBD1 (5 bases). TRBJ2-5 explains the end of the DNA better; the J call may be wrong. CDR3 length equals 13 residues. The CDR3 DNA reads TGTGCCAGCAGTCTACAGGTGGAGGAGACCCAGTACTTC. It translates to CASSLQVEETQYF.

This clonotype was seen many times. The chain is built from TRBV3-1 and TRBJ2-5; D ambiguous. Germline-derived CDR1 and CDR2 are LGHDT and YNNKEL (reference sequence). Trimming cost V 4 bases and J 5 bases, with 8 bases left between them. The CDR3 runs 12 residues. CDR3 residues: CASSRERETQYF. The CDR3 region has the DNA TGTGCCAGCAGCCGAGAGAGGGAGACCCAGTACTTC.

The CDR3 here is CSVEVRNNEQFF. CDR3 DNA sequence: TGCAGCGTTGAGGTCAGAAACAATGAGCAGTTCTTC. V usage is TRBV29-1 and J usage is TRBJ2-1; no definite D call. Trimming shortened V by 3 bases and J by 5 bases, and 8 bases separated the two germline ends. The CDR3 totals 12 residues. Germline V lookup: CDR1 SQVTM, CDR2 ANQGSEA.

This clonotype was seen a few times. This sequence joins TRBV9 and TRBJ2-7; D might be TRBD1 or TRBD2, each matching 5 bases. CDR1 is SGDLS, CDR2 YYNGEE, per germline. Deletions cut 4 bases from V and 0 bases from J, with 14 bases between. The CDR3 extends over 15 amino acids. Written as DNA, the CDR3 is TGTGCCAGCAGCAGACGACGGGGCCCCTCCTACGAGCAGTACTTC. This gives the protein CASSRRRGPSYEQYF.

This clonotype was counted between two and nine times. The V gene is TRBV4-1, the J gene TRBJ2-1, with a weak D call TRBD1 (5 bases). The germline V and J ends were trimmed by 2 bases and 2 bases, with 7 bases remaining between them. Germline values: CDR1 MGHRA, CDR2 YSYEKL. CDR3 length: 14 amino acids. The CDR3 spells CASSQLGPYNEQFF. The CDR3 DNA is TGCGCCAGCAGCCAATTGGGGCCCTACAATGAGCAGTTCTTC.

This sequence joins TRBV5-4 and TRBJ2-3, with 9 nucleotides matching TRBD1. Germline-derived CDR1 and CDR2 are SGHNT and YYREEE (reference sequence). The CDR3 has 14 residues. Trimming took 3 bases from V and 4 from J; bases not matched to a gene: 3. CDR3 bases: TGTGCCAGCAGCTGGGACAGGGTCGCAGATACGCAGTATTTT. It codes for CASSWDRVADTQYF.